This T cell receptor beta chain was identified in a study of T cells in Graves' hyperthyroidism and ophthalmopathy. This clonotype appeared a few times. With 1 base clipped from V and 6 bases from J, the junction kept 4 bases outside the gene matches. The CDR3 loop spans 13 amino acids. CDR1 and CDR2 from the germline V gene are SGHRS and YFSETQ. The definition of stable Graves' hyperthyroidism was no ophthalmopathy progression within 18 months. Thyroid ultrasound, orbital computed tomography, clinical symptoms, and serum thyroxine and TRAb underpinned diagnoses. TCR beta CDR3 regions were amplified from RNA transcripts. The HTBI primer set drove a first-round RT-PCR of the TCR CDR3. TCRdb ran MiXCR on the multiplex PCR reads and lists one entry per CDR3 protein. The sample carries a few hundred thousand distinct CDR3 sequences, more than 15% recorded once.

Sequencing used blood. The chain recombines TRBV5-1 with TRBJ2-7; 7 bases align to TRBD2. This clonotype was obtained from a young woman with Graves' hyperthyroidism. CDR3 DNA: TGCGCCAGCAGCTTGACTAGCGCGGCCGAGCAGTACTTC. Its translation: CASSLTSAAEQYF.